This entry describes one T cell receptor (beta chain). This record belongs to a study of blood T cell repertoires in COVID-19. Turning to the study itself: PBMCs, B-cell-depleted T cells, or T cells were the source of the cDNA or gDNA that made up the material.

Authors' analysis steps: Scientists estimated how many nucleated cells there were by amplifying reference gene primers. The method was immunoSEQ multiplex PCR; TCRdb's version includes in-frame clones alone and lacks a portion of them. The V and J calls and clone size come from that table; D and trimming were worked out from the DNA. Of around 370,000 clones detected, approximately 90% appear once; the ten largest clones hold roughly 1.2%. For recovered donors of Cohort 3, there were two negative PCRs, clearance, or symptom resolution. Germline assignment: CDR1 SNHLY and CDR2 FYNNEI. J lost 3 bases, V lost 6 bases, and 6 bases had no gene match. The CDR3 is 14 amino acids.

The sequenced material came from PBMCs or T cells enriched from blood (not recorded which). The receptor was isolated from a woman aged 18-35 years who had recovered from COVID-19. This sequence joins TRBV2 and TRBJ1-1, with TRBD1 matching over 8 bases. The CDR3 reads CASSHDRGDTEAFF. In DNA, the CDR3 is TGTGCCAGCAGCCACGACAGGGGTGACACTGAAGCTTTCTTT.